The 4 T cell receptor beta chains reported below all come from one sample, sequenced in a study of graft-versus-host responses after intestinal transplantation. These TCRs' antigens remain unknown. The protocol was immunoSEQ multiplex PCR, while the TCRdb copy is restricted to in-frame clones and leaves out a portion. The repertoire has around 50,000 clones, about 90% of them found once; the top ten carry approximately 0.6%. Sequencing used unstimulated CD4+ T cells sorted from spleen or lymph node cells, obtained before transplant. All receptors come from a human donor who was the organ donor for an intestinal transplant.

The rearrangement links TRBV2 to TRBJ2-7; 7 nucleotides line up with TRBD1. The CDR3 is 13 amino acids. Germline CDR1 is SNHLY and CDR2 is FYNNEI. Germline trimming cut 8 bases from V and 3 bases from J; bases unmatched to any gene: 7. CDR3 residues: CASGRDRDYEQYF. Here the CDR3 DNA reads TGTGCCAGCGGTCGAGACAGGGACTACGAGCAGTACTTC.

The CDR3 DNA sequence: TGTGCCAGTGCGACGAGGCGAAGCGAGACCCAGTACTTC. Protein: CASATRRSETQYF. The V call is TRBV19, the J call TRBJ2-5; no clear D gene. Between the trimmed V and J ends, which lost 8 bases and 5 bases, there was a span of 15 bases. There are 13 residues in the CDR3. Germline V gives CDR1 LNHDA, CDR2 SQIVND (reference sequence).

The rearrangement uses TRBV28 and TRBJ1-5; D perhaps matches TRBD1 (5 bases). CDR3 size: 15 residues. V lost 1 base, J lost 5 bases, and 12 bases lay in between. Germline V gene lookup returns CDR1 MDHEN and CDR2 SYDVKM. The CDR3 DNA reads TGTGCCAGCAGTTTATCACAGGTGGCTGATCAGCCCCAGCATTTT. As protein: CASSLSQVADQPQHF.

CDR3 region: CASSYAQGSELFF. DNA of the CDR3: TGTGCCAGCAGCTATGCCCAGGGGTCGGAGCTGTTTTTT. V is TRBV7-6 and J is TRBJ2-2; D is possibly TRBD1 (6 bases). The CDR3 runs to 13 residues. The germline V and J ends were trimmed by 4 bases and 10 bases, with 13 bases remaining between them. From germline, CDR1 is SGHVS and CDR2 FNYEAQ.